These T cell receptor beta chains were read from a single sample in a study of OX40 agonist ivuxolimab in advanced cancers. Only in-frame clones appear in the TCRdb table, and some are missing; sequencing was by immunoSEQ multiplex PCR. Of about 20,000 clones in the sample, about three quarters were seen once. Source: CD4+ or CD8+ T cells sorted from blood, taken in a trial of the OX40 agonist ivuxolimab. These receptors were obtained from an adult with an advanced solid tumor such as melanoma, head and neck, liver or kidney cancer. Both conserved end residues are part of each CDR3. D genes are given only for firm matches. The size of a clone is reported for some rows only, either as once, few or many, or as a class for expanded clones.

TRBV4-2,.,.,15,TRBJ2-7,TGTGCCAGCAGCCAAAACAGGGACCCCTTCTACGAGCAGTACTTC,CASSQNRDPFYEQYF
TRBV28,.,.,17,TRBJ2-3,TGTGCCAGCAGTTTCGGTAGGGGGGGGGCTGCCACAGATACGCAGTATTTT,CASSFGRGGAATDTQYF
TRBV19,.,TRBD1,12,TRBJ1-1,TGTGCCACAGACAGGGGGAACACTGAAGCTTTCTTT,CATDRGNTEAFF
TRBV30,.,.,12,TRBJ1-1,TGTGCCTGGACGGCCGGGAACACTGAAGCTTTCTTT,CAWTAGNTEAFF
TRBV19,.,.,14,TRBJ1-5,TGTGCCAGTAGTATCGGGCAGATCAATCAGCCCCAGCATTTT,CASSIGQINQPQHF
TRBV30,.,.,13,TRBJ2-2,TGTGCCTGGAGGCAGGTGAACACCGGGGAGCTGTTTTTT,CAWRQVNTGELFF
TRBV6-6,.,TRBD2,14,TRBJ2-1,TGTGCCAGCAGTTACGCGGGAGGGCCCGATGAGCAGTTCTTC,CASSYAGGPDEQFF
TRBV13,.,.,15,TRBJ2-3,TGTGCCAGCAGTCTAAGCGGATCTAGCACAGATACGCAGTATTTT,CASSLSGSSTDTQYF
TRBV5-4,few,.,13,TRBJ2-7,TGTGCCAGCAGTGTCCCAGGCGCCTACGAGCAGTACTTC,CASSVPGAYEQYF
TRBV2,.,TRBD1,16,TRBJ2-2,TGTGCCAGCAGTGAGGAGGACAGGGAAGGCACCGGGGAGCTGTTTTTT,CASSEEDREGTGELFF
TRBV19,.,TRBD1,15,TRBJ2-7,TGTGCCAGTAGTCTCTCCGGGACAGGGGCCTACGAGCAGTACTTC,CASSLSGTGAYEQYF
TRBV4-3,.,.,18,TRBJ2-3,TGCGCCAGCAGCCAAGAATCGACTGGACAATCTAGCACAGATACGCAGTATTTT,CASSQESTGQSSTDTQYF
TRBV6-6,.,.,15,TRBJ1-5,TGTGCCAGCAGTTACCCGCAGATAACTAATCAGCCCCAGCATTTT,CASSYPQITNQPQHF
TRBV19,.,TRBD1,15,TRBJ2-5,TGTGCCAGTAGTACGGGACAGGAGCCTCAAGAGACCCAGTACTTC,CASSTGQEPQETQYF